Sequencing of this T cell receptor (beta chain) was carried out in a study of cytomegalovirus exposure and HLA in healthy donors. PCR was performed using 60 Vbeta and 13 Jbeta primers. Sequencing was performed with immunoSEQ multiplex PCR; in TCRdb, only in-frame clones are kept and a portion is missing. The data contain 200,000 to 250,000 clones, 80% to 85% of them seen just once; the ten biggest clones take up 2.7%. The study, taken as a whole, reports: In a later analysis, specific HLA alleles were associated with 15,000 to 20,000 TCR beta sequences at a 0.05 false discovery rate. Later work found most CMV-associated TCR beta chains apparently HLA-restricted. For TCR beta chains, V- and J-gene trimming was later linked to a missense DCLRE1C variant. There were reportedly fewer N-insertions in an Asian-associated ancestry cluster than the roughly 700-donor mean, in a later analysis.

To note about this clone: Antigen unknown.

The CDR3 spans 13 residues. Trimming took 1 base from V and 6 from J, leaving 9 bases between them. Germline CDR1 is SNHLY and CDR2 is FYNNEI. The V call is TRBV2, the J call TRBJ1-2, with D possibly being TRBD1 (6 bases). The receptor comes from a middle-aged woman in good health and CMV-seronegative. Sequencing input: PBMCs. The CDR3 sequence is CASSEGQVHGYTF. As DNA, the CDR3 is TGTGCCAGCAGTGAAGGACAGGTCCATGGCTACACCTTC.